This T cell receptor (beta chain) was identified during a study of shared clonotypes between healthy human individuals. This CDR3 is 14 amino acids long. Trimming pared 4 bases from V and 6 bases from J, leaving 19 bases between. CDR1 and CDR2 (germline): SQVTM, ANQGSEA. At a deep level, the assay was run. Assay: immunoSEQ multiplex PCR; the TCRdb copy retains only in-frame clones and omits some. The sample carries around 330,000 clones, roughly 70% recorded once. Sequenced sample: memory CD4+ T cells sorted from blood. Subset specified: CD45RA-negative fraction. The J gene is TRBJ2-7, the V gene TRBV29-1; D not resolved. The TCR sequence derives from a man between 25 and 39 years old in good health. CDR3 loop: CSVVVGGTATEQYF. CDR3 coding DNA: TGCAGCGTTGTAGTCGGTGGAACAGCCACCGAGCAGTACTTC.